This T cell receptor beta chain comes out of a study of T-cell memory formation after mild COVID-19. Trimming removed 0 bases at V and 4 bases at J, with 11 bases between. Per the germline V gene, CDR1 is SEHNR and CDR2 is FQNEAQ (reference sequence). The length of the CDR3 is 15 residues. A few counts support this clonotype. Via MiXCR, TCRdb re-called the 5' RACE reads, giving one row per CDR3 protein. The sample carries approximately 440,000 distinct CDR3 sequences, 20% recorded once. This clonotype was sampled from an adult woman who had mild COVID-19 (a few samples of this study predate the infection). Cell type and time point are not known. Sequencing used PBMCs or a T cell subset sorted from them (not recorded which). V gene TRBV7-9 combines with J gene TRBJ2-3; D perhaps matches TRBD1 (6 bases). The CDR3 loop reads CASSLAAGDADTQYF. The CDR3, as DNA: TGTGCCAGCAGCTTAGCGGCAGGGGATGCAGATACGCAGTATTTT.